Below, 24 T cell receptor beta chains from the same sample are listed, as sequenced in a study of blood T cells in healthy people across ages. Using a J-beta primer mix together with a sample-barcoded 5' primer, a second PCR was run for about 6 to 12 cycles. TCRdb used MiXCR to reprocess the 5' RACE reads, holding one entry per CDR3 protein. The table records 650,000 to 1,000,000 distinct CDR3 sequences, around 34% of them present only once. Sequenced material: blood. The receptor set was obtained from a young man in good health.

Points on this clonotype: This may come from a read error, since a much larger clone is one base off. CDR3 sequence (DNA): TGTGCCAGCAATGAAGTGACAGAGGAGCAGTACTTC. Protein product: CASNEVTEEQYF. The J gene is TRBJ2-4, the V gene TRBV2; tentative D call: TRBD1 (5 bases). Per germline, CDR1 SNHLY and CDR2 FYNNEI. The CDR3 spans 12 residues.

This clonotype was picked up a small number of times. The V gene is TRBV7-8, the J gene TRBJ2-7; tentative D call: TRBD1 (5 bases). The CDR3 covers 15 residues. V gave up 3 bases and J gave up 2 bases, with 14 bases separating them. CDR1 is SGHVS, CDR2 FQNEAQ, per germline. For the CDR3, the DNA is TGTGCCAGCAGCTTGACCAGGGTGCAGGCCTACGAGCAGTACTTC. Translated: CASSLTRVQAYEQYF.

This clonotype was recorded at least ten times. This sequence joins TRBV2 and TRBJ2-3, with TRBD2 matching over 7 bases. The CDR3 is 13 residues long. CDR1 SNHLY and CDR2 FYNNEI come from the germline V gene. For the CDR3, the DNA is TGTGCGGGGGGACTAACCTTCACAGATACGCAGTATTTT. Its protein is CAGGLTFTDTQYF. The full variable domain, its missing parts supplied by reference TRBV2 and TRBJ2-3, is EPEVTQTPSHQVTQMGQEVILRCVPISNHLYFYWYRQILGQKVEFLVSFYNNEISEKSEIFDDQFSVERPDGSNFTLKIRSTKLEDSAMYFCAGGLTFTDTQYFGPGTRLTVL.

V and J are TRBV7-2 and TRBJ2-4; no firm D call. The J call may be in error: the DNA end matches TRBJ2-7 better. The CDR3 has 13 amino acids. CDR1 is SGHTA and CDR2 is FQGNSA in the germline V gene. CDR3 sequence: CASSLANLYEQYF. The CDR3 DNA follows: TGTGCCAGCAGCTTAGCGAACCTCTACGAGCAGTACTTC.

This chain uses TRBV10-3 with TRBJ1-5; D is perhaps TRBD1 (5 bases). Per the germline V gene, CDR1 is ENHRY and CDR2 is SYGVKD. The V end lost 6 bases, the J end lost 7 bases, and 22 bases lay between the germline ends. The CDR3 consists of 16 residues. The CDR3 nucleotides are TGTGCCATCAGGACCGGGACTCCGTGGGAGGAGCAGCCCCAGCATTTT. Protein product: CAIRTGTPWEEQPQHF.

The chain carries TRBV6-5 and TRBJ1-1; D not certain. V gave up 2 bases and J gave up 0 bases, with 7 bases separating them. Per the germline V gene, CDR1 is MNHEY and CDR2 is SVGAGI. CDR3 size: 14 residues. The CDR3 here is CASSYAAMNTEAFF. CDR3 nucleotides: TGTGCCAGCAGTTACGCAGCCATGAACACTGAAGCTTTCTTT.

On this clonotype itself: A read error may explain this, as a much larger clone is one base away. The chain recombines TRBV2 with TRBJ2-5, with D maybe TRBD2 (5 bases). The J call may be wrong; the DNA end is better matched by TRBJ2-7. The CDR3 sequence is 12 residues long. Per the germline V gene, CDR1 is SNHLY and CDR2 is FYNNEI. The CDR3 region has the DNA TGTGTCAGCGGCGGGTACGCCTACGAGCAGTACTTC. Translating it yields CVSGGYAYEQYF.

The chain couples TRBV20-1 to TRBJ2-1; possibly TRBD2 for D (5 bases). Germline V gives CDR1 DFQATT, CDR2 SNEGSKA (reference sequence). The V end lost 3 bases, the J end lost 13 bases, and 13 bases lay between the germline ends. This CDR3 spans 11 amino acids. DNA of the CDR3: TGCAGTGCTAGTCATAGCGAGACCCAGTTCTTC. Translated: CSASHSETQFF.

This clonotype occurred a few times. This rearrangement joins TRBV29-1 to TRBJ1-4; D perhaps matches TRBD1 (5 bases). Germline V gene sequence: CDR1 SQVTM, CDR2 ANQGSEA. V dropped 4 bases and J dropped 5 bases, with 11 bases sitting between them. CDR3 length: 13 residues. The CDR3 DNA reads as TGCAGCGTTGGGGGACGGCTAAATGAAAAACTGTTTTTT. It specifies CSVGGRLNEKLFF.

The chain combines TRBV20-1 with TRBJ2-5; D ambiguous. CDR1 is DFQATT and CDR2 is SNEGSKA in the germline V gene (reference sequence). V lost 5 bases and J lost 1, with 8 bases in between. CDR3 length equals 12 residues. Here the CDR3 reads CSASGPQETQYF. The CDR3 DNA reads TGCAGTGCTTCCGGGCCCCAAGAGACCCAGTACTTC.

This clonotype was seen many times. J is TRBJ2-5 and V is TRBV11-2; 9 nucleotides match TRBD2. CDR1 SGHAT and CDR2 FQNNGV come from the germline V gene. The V gene end was trimmed by 5 bases and the J gene end by 5 bases; junction bases not matched to a gene: 6. The CDR3 totals 14 residues. CDR3 sequence: CASSPGLARETQYF. In DNA, the CDR3 is TGTGCCAGCAGCCCCGGACTAGCGAGGGAGACCCAGTACTTC.

On this clonotype: This likely comes from a read error, as the CDR3 has no conserved phenylalanine or tryptophan at its end. The chain carries TRBV5-1 and TRBJ1-5; no reliable D call. V lost 4 bases and J lost 5, with 10 bases in between. This CDR3 region has 13 residues. Germline V gene lookup returns CDR1 SGHRS and CDR2 YFSETQ. CDR3 nucleotides: TGCGCCAGCAGCGAGTCCGGGGATCAGCCCCAGCATGTT. Its protein is CASSESGDQPQHV.

V and J are TRBV20-1 and TRBJ2-7; 8 bases fit TRBD2. V lost 4 bases, J lost 7 bases, and 15 bases stayed unmatched. The CDR3 contains 15 residues. CDR1 DFQATT and CDR2 SNEGSKA come from the germline V gene (reference sequence). CDR3 DNA: TGCAGTGCTATCACCTTGGGACTAGGGGGGGATGAGCAGTACTTC. This gives the protein CSAITLGLGGDEQYF.

This clonotype was observed a handful of times. The CDR3 DNA follows: TGTGCCAGCAGTGGAGGTAGCTCTAATGAAAAACTGTTTTTT. Translation gives CASSGGSSNEKLFF. This chain links TRBV2 with TRBJ1-4; D unresolved. V was cut by 4 bases and J by 3 bases, with 9 bases left in between. Germline V gene sequence: CDR1 SNHLY, CDR2 FYNNEI. CDR3 length: 14 residues.

The chain joins TRBV3-1 to TRBJ2-1; 15 nucleotides match TRBD2. There are 18 residues in the CDR3. Germline CDR1 and CDR2: LGHDT and YNNKEL (reference sequence). V was clipped by 0 bases and J by 3 bases; unmatched bases: 3. The DNA for the CDR3 is TGTGCCAGCAGCCAAGATACGGGACTAGCGGGGGGCTACAATGAGCAGTTCTTC. It translates to CASSQDTGLAGGYNEQFF.

This sequence joins TRBV4-1 and TRBJ1-2; D is possibly TRBD1 (5 bases). CDR1 is MGHRA and CDR2 is YSYEKL in the germline V gene. The CDR3 has 16 residues. Deletions cut 4 bases from V and 2 bases from J, with 17 bases between. CDR3 residues: CASSPSPMGVNYGYTF. The CDR3 nucleotides are TGCGCCAGCAGCCCCTCACCGATGGGGGTAAACTATGGCTACACCTTC.

The rearrangement joins TRBV5-1 to TRBJ1-2; tentative D call: TRBD1 (5 bases). Trimming took 0 bases from V and 4 from J, leaving 10 bases between them. CDR3 length: 14 residues. Germline loops: CDR1 SGHRS, CDR2 YFSETQ. In nucleotides, the CDR3 is TGCGCCAGCAGCTTGGAGAGGACAAGCTATGGCTACACCTTC. Translating it yields CASSLERTSYGYTF.

This clonotype occurred once. Given a much more abundant clone one base away, this may be a read error. The chain uses TRBV4-2 and TRBJ2-1; no clear D gene. The germline CDR1 and CDR2 sequences are LGHNA and YNFKEQ. This CDR3 is 16 amino acids long. The CDR3 is CASSQDLSSSHNEQFF. CDR3 DNA sequence: TGTGCCAGCAGCCAAGATTTGTCGAGCTCCCACAATGAGCAGTTCTTC.

The chain uses TRBV27 and TRBJ2-3; a possible D gene is TRBD1 (6 bases). Germline lookup yields CDR1 MNHEY and CDR2 SMNVEV (reference sequence). With 6 bases removed from V and 1 base from J, the gap between germline ends came to 11 bases. The CDR3 loop spans 14 amino acids. The CDR3 here is CASRRAGGTDTQYF. Written as DNA, the CDR3 is TGTGCCAGCAGACGGGCAGGGGGCACAGATACGCAGTATTTT.

Comments on this clonotype: This clone may be a read error of a much larger clone one base away. The chain has TRBV12-3 or TRBV12-4 and TRBJ2-7; 7 bases agree with TRBD2. This CDR3 spans 14 amino acids. The ends lost 10 bases at V and 7 bases at J; junction bases unmatched: 16. CDR3 nucleotide sequence: TGTGCCACCCGAAACCGGGACTATTACAATGAGCAGTACTTC. This sequence encodes CATRNRDYYNEQYF.

This clonotype has more than one count but fewer than ten. The V gene is TRBV20-1, the J gene TRBJ2-7; TRBD1 aligns across 10 bases. The assigned J gene may be wrong: the sequence end matches TRBJ2-5 better. This CDR3 is built from 13 residues. CDR1 and CDR2 from the germline V gene are DFQATT and SNEGSKA (reference sequence). This CDR3 is CSARGTGVETQYF. The DNA for the CDR3 is TGCAGTGCTAGGGGGACAGGGGTGGAGACCCAGTACTTC.

The J gene is TRBJ2-3, the V gene TRBV14; D is possibly TRBD2 (5 bases). V gave up 0 bases and J gave up 5 bases, with 9 bases separating them. The CDR3 is made up of 14 amino acids. Per the germline V gene, CDR1 is SGHDN and CDR2 is FVKESK. The CDR3 DNA sequence: TGTGCCAGCAGCCAAGATTTAGAGGGAGATACGCAGTATTTT. This gives the protein CASSQDLEGDTQYF.

The chain has TRBV6-2 or TRBV6-3 and TRBJ1-1; 8 nucleotides line up with TRBD1. Germline CDR1 is MNHEY and CDR2 is SVGEGT. The CDR3 covers 12 residues. J was trimmed by 8 bases and V by 6 bases; bases with no gene match: 5. The CDR3 region has the DNA TGTGCCAGCAGACCCGGACAGGGAGAAGCTTTCTTT. This translates into CASRPGQGEAFF.

The chain has TRBV12-3 or TRBV12-4 and TRBJ2-3; D possibly corresponds to TRBD2 (5 bases). Trimming cost V 2 bases and J 3 bases, with 15 bases left between them. CDR3 size: 16 residues. This CDR3 reads CASSLYGLPVTDTQYF. In DNA, the CDR3 is TGTGCCAGCAGTTTATATGGACTGCCGGTGACAGATACGCAGTATTTT.